This T cell receptor beta chain was identified during a study of cytomegalovirus exposure and HLA in healthy donors. Study details: The platform used for the 120 validation repertoires matched that of the roughly 700 first-cohort repertoires, a later analysis reported. Points from the study as a whole: A list of about 160 TCR beta chains associated with cytomegalovirus was given. According to reports, the classifier identified cytomegalovirus status with high specificity and sensitivity.

The roughly 120-subject validation cohort, separate from the roughly 700-subject first cohort, included the donors. The method was immunoSEQ multiplex PCR; TCRdb's version includes in-frame clones alone and lacks a portion of them. This sample has 95,000 to 150,000 clones, with about nine tenths found just once. Turning to this clone: Antigen unknown.

The CDR3 consists of 14 residues. Per the germline V gene, CDR1 is MNHNY and CDR2 is SVGAGI (reference sequence). Trimming pared 2 bases from V and 5 bases from J, leaving 12 bases between. Sequencing used PBMCs. The genes are TRBV6-6 and TRBJ1-1; D may be TRBD1 (5 bases). The receptor was derived from a young woman in good health and CMV-seronegative. CDR3: CASSYGAFGTEAFF. In nucleotides, the CDR3 is TGTGCCAGCAGTTACGGGGCCTTTGGGACTGAAGCTTTCTTT.